These 11 T cell receptor beta chains were all obtained from the same sample, sequenced in a study of beta chain features in type 1 diabetes. Every isolated RNA sample was fully reverse transcribed, so sequencing captured expressed TCRB transcripts. This table comes from immunoSEQ multiplex PCR, and its TCRdb copy is limited to in-frame clones, with some not included. The table has over 600,000 clones, about an eighth seen once. Study-level points and caveats: All four CD4+ subsets of Type 1 diabetes patients contained TCRB CDR3s that were moderately but significantly shorter.

No antigens are known for them. Sequenced: naive CD4+ T cells from blood. These receptors all stem from a man aged 30 to 45 with type 1 diabetes.

This clone was seen a handful of times. V is TRBV4-3 and J is TRBJ2-1; D possibly corresponds to TRBD2 (6 bases). V was trimmed by 0 bases and J by 0 bases, leaving 9 bases between them. From germline, CDR1 is LGHNA and CDR2 YSLEER. The CDR3 runs 16 residues. The CDR3 loop reads CASSQDRGSSYNEQFF. CDR3 sequence (DNA): TGCGCCAGCAGCCAAGACCGGGGGAGCTCCTACAATGAGCAGTTCTTC.

The chain recombines TRBV14 with TRBJ2-7; D is perhaps TRBD1 (5 bases). The germline V and J ends were trimmed by 1 base and 2 bases, with 12 bases remaining between them. The length of the CDR3 is 15 residues. The germline V gene encodes CDR1 SGHDN and CDR2 FVKESK. The CDR3 sequence is CASSQAPTVTYEQYF. CDR3 bases: TGTGCCAGCAGCCAAGCCCCGACAGTGACCTACGAGCAGTACTTC.

CDR3 nucleotides: TGTGCCAGCAGCCCAGGGACAGGGACAGGGCCCCAGCATTTT. It is translated as CASSPGTGTGPQHF. V and J are TRBV7-8 and TRBJ1-5; 9 bases align to TRBD1. V lost 5 bases to trimming and J lost 9 bases; unmatched junction nucleotides: 8. Germline CDR1 is SGHVS and CDR2 is FQNEAQ. The CDR3 runs 14 residues.

This clone was found once. Other nucleotide sequences from this sample produce the same CDR3. The chain employs TRBV5-1 and TRBJ1-5; the D is unclear. The CDR3 has 13 amino acids. Germline CDR1 and CDR2: SGHRS and YFSETQ. V was pared by 2 bases and J by 2 bases, with 5 bases between. This CDR3 is CASSFEGNQPQHF. The CDR3 bases are TGCGCCAGCAGCTTCGAAGGCAATCAGCCCCAGCATTTT. The full variable domain, in which reference TRBV5-1 and TRBJ1-5 provide the parts outside the CDR3, is KAGVTQTPRYLIKTRGQQVTLSCSPISGHRSVSWYQQTPGQGLQFLFEYFSETQRNKGNFPGRFSGRQFSNSRSEMNVSTLELGDSALYLCASSFEGNQPQHFGDGTRLSIL.

This sequence joins TRBV4-3 and TRBJ2-5, with 8 bases matching TRBD1. CDR1 and CDR2 from the germline V gene are LGHNA and YSLEER. CDR3 length: 15 residues. J was trimmed by 2 bases and V by 4 bases; bases with no gene match: 6. DNA for the CDR3: TGCGCCAGCAGCCTCCGGACAGGGTGGCAAGAGACCCAGTACTTC. This sequence encodes CASSLRTGWQETQYF.

There are a few counts of this clone. The chain carries TRBV11-1 and TRBJ1-6, with D unclear. Trimming removed 2 bases at V and 7 bases at J, with 6 bases between. Germline V gene lookup returns CDR1 SGHAT and CDR2 FQDESV (reference sequence). This CDR3 has 13 amino acids. The CDR3 coding sequence is TGTGCCAGCAGCTTAAATCAGAATTCACCCCTCCACTTT. Translated: CASSLNQNSPLHF.

This clone was seen a few times. The gene calls are TRBV19 and TRBJ1-1; no definite D call. This CDR3 spans 13 amino acids. Germline lookup yields CDR1 LNHDA and CDR2 SQIVND (reference sequence). The V gene lost 5 bases and the J gene lost 6 bases, with 13 bases spanning the gap. DNA for the CDR3: TGTGCCAGTAGTTATCCAACTGGTCCTGAAGCTTTCTTT. This encodes CASSYPTGPEAFF.

The chain uses TRBV15 and TRBJ2-5; D not certain. The germline V gene encodes CDR1 LNHNV and CDR2 YYDKDF (reference sequence). CDR3 length: 16 residues. V was cut by 0 bases and J by 1 base, with 12 bases left in between. DNA for the CDR3: TGTGCCACCAGCAGAGAGGCAGGTGGGCTCCAAGAGACCCAGTACTTC. This codes for CATSREAGGLQETQYF. The full variable domain, completed using reference TRBV15 and TRBJ2-5, is DAMVIQNPRYQVTQFGKPVTLSCSQTLNHNVMYWYQQKSSQAPKLLFHYYDKDFNNEADTPDNFQSRRPNTSFCFLDIRSPGLGDTAMYLCATSREAGGLQETQYFGPGTRLLVL.

This clone came up a few times. The chain joins TRBV25-1 to TRBJ2-6; D not certain. Trimming cost V 1 base and J 0 bases, with 10 bases left between them. The CDR3 has 17 amino acids. Germline V CDR1 and CDR2: MGHDK, SYGVNS. CDR3: CASSESFRISGANVLTF. The CDR3, as DNA: TGTGCCAGCAGTGAATCTTTCCGGATCTCTGGGGCCAACGTCCTGACTTTC.

The table lists this clone with a few counts. CDR3 nucleotide sequence: TGTGCCAGCAGCTTAGCGGGGGTTCGCGGCGGGGAGCTGTTTTTT. Its translation is CASSLAGVRGGELFF. The gene calls are TRBV7-2 and TRBJ2-2; tentatively, D is TRBD1 or TRBD2 (5 bases each). The CDR3 has 15 residues. V was cut by 0 bases and J by 7 bases, with 12 bases left in between. Germline values: CDR1 SGHTA, CDR2 FQGNSA.

The rearrangement uses TRBV29-1 and TRBJ1-2; 9 bases are a match to TRBD1. V lost 5 bases and J lost 4; bases outside the gene matches: 11. Germline assignment: CDR1 SQVTM and CDR2 ANQGSEA. The CDR3 is made up of 15 amino acids. The CDR3 nucleotides read TGCAGCGTTTTTCTCACAGGGGGCGCAGTCTATGGCTACACCTTC. Translated, it gives CSVFLTGGAVYGYTF.